The 16 T cell receptor beta chains presented below share a single source sample, sequenced in a study of blood T cells in healthy people across ages. A second 7 to 11 cycle PCR used barcoded and J-beta primers. TCRdb itself ran the 5' RACE reads through MiXCR, one entry per CDR3 protein. The sample includes some 920,000 distinct CDR3 sequences, roughly half of them seen just once. The sample was blood. These receptor sequences come from a woman in her sixties or seventies in good health.

The chain joins TRBV4-3 to TRBJ2-5; D may be TRBD1 (6 bases). The V end lost 4 bases, the J end lost 3 bases, and 15 bases lay between the germline ends. The germline V gene encodes CDR1 LGHNA and CDR2 YSLEER. This CDR3 spans 15 amino acids. The CDR3 protein is CASSRLLHREETQYF. The CDR3 bases are TGCGCCAGCAGCCGCTTGTTGCACAGGGAAGAGACCCAGTACTTC.

This chain's CDR3 is CASSEQTARGTQYF. Here the CDR3 DNA reads TGTGCCAGCAGTGAACAGACTGCCAGGGGGACCCAGTACTTC. This chain joins TRBV6-1 and TRBJ2-4; D is possibly TRBD1 (6 bases). Gene TRBJ2-5 matches the end of the DNA better, so the J call may be wrong. The length of the CDR3 is 14 residues. The V gene's germline CDR1 is MNHNS and CDR2 SASEGT.

V is TRBV28 and J is TRBJ2-1; D might be TRBD2 (6 bases). Germline V gene data show CDR1 as MDHEN and CDR2 as SYDVKM. This CDR3 has 17 residues. V was clipped by 7 bases and J by 2 bases, with 21 bases between them. The CDR3 is CASTSSYSGTPYNEQFF. The CDR3 DNA is TGTGCCAGCACTTCCTCTTATTCCGGGACTCCCTACAATGAGCAGTTCTTC.

This clonotype was counted between two and nine times. The rearrangement links TRBV20-1 to TRBJ2-4, with 10 bases fitting TRBD2. The J call could be wrong; TRBJ2-7 is a better fit for the DNA end. Germline V CDR1 and CDR2: DFQATT, SNEGSKA (reference sequence). The CDR3 covers 13 residues. The CDR3 spells CSAGGTSEYEQYF. Here the CDR3 DNA reads TGCAGTGCCGGCGGGACTAGCGAATACGAGCAGTACTTC.

The chain employs TRBV10-3 and TRBJ2-1; 11 nucleotides line up with TRBD2. With V trimmed by 10 bases and J by 8 bases, 7 bases remained unmatched. Germline CDR1 is ENHRY and CDR2 is SYGVKD. The CDR3 length is 13 residues. As DNA, the CDR3 is TGTGCCACAACTAGCGGGAGTACGGATGAGCAGTTCTTC. Protein sequence: CATTSGSTDEQFF.

This clonotype was counted a few times. The chain joins TRBV7-8 to TRBJ2-7; the D gene is possibly TRBD1 (5 bases). CDR3 length: 15 amino acids. The germline CDR1 and CDR2 sequences are SGHVS and FQNEAQ. V lost 1 base and J 5 bases, leaving 15 bases between the germline ends. This chain's CDR3 is CASSLEGRRGNEQYF. The CDR3 nucleotides are TGTGCCAGCAGCTTAGAGGGGCGGCGAGGTAACGAGCAGTACTTC.

This rearrangement joins TRBV24-1 to TRBJ1-4; a possible D gene is TRBD1 (5 bases). The CDR3 spans 16 residues. Germline values: CDR1 KGHDR, CDR2 SFDVKD. V was trimmed by 2 bases and J by 8 bases, leaving 17 bases between them. The CDR3 nucleotides read TGTGCCACCAGTGATTCCGGGGCGCGATCGGAAGAAAAACTGTTTTTT. Translating it yields CATSDSGARSEEKLFF.

The rearrangement links TRBV24-1 to TRBJ2-1, with 7 bases matching TRBD2. There are 15 residues in the CDR3. J gave up 9 bases and V 3 bases, and 10 bases lay outside the gene matches. Per the germline V gene, CDR1 is KGHDR and CDR2 is SFDVKD. As DNA, the CDR3 is TGTGCCACCAGTGATAGCGGGCTAGCGGCCGGTGAGCAGTTCTTC. This translates into CATSDSGLAAGEQFF.

This clonotype appeared a few times. This chain links TRBV3-1 with TRBJ2-1; possibly TRBD1 or TRBD2 for D (7 bases each). Per germline, CDR1 LGHDT and CDR2 YNNKEL (reference sequence). The V end lost 1 base, the J end lost 12 bases, and 16 bases lay between the germline ends. The CDR3 length is 14 residues. The CDR3, as DNA: TGTGCCAGCAGCCAAGTGGGAGGGGGCAGGTGGCAGTTCTTC. It codes for CASSQVGGGRWQFF.

V and J are TRBV7-3 and TRBJ2-1; TRBD1 might be the D (5 bases). This CDR3 comprises 14 residues. Between the trimmed V and J ends, which lost 6 bases and 5 bases, there was a span of 14 bases. Germline values: CDR1 SGHTA, CDR2 FQGTGA. CDR3 sequence reads: CASRTSVTDNEQFF. The CDR3 coding sequence is TGTGCCAGCAGAACTTCCGTGACAGACAATGAGCAGTTCTTC.

The chain has TRBV20-1 and TRBJ1-2; D perhaps matches TRBD1 (5 bases). Germline V gene lookup returns CDR1 DFQATT and CDR2 SNEGSKA (reference sequence). The length of the CDR3 is 13 residues. V shed 5 bases and J shed 1 base, with 11 bases lying between them. The CDR3 coding sequence is TGCAGTGCTGGGGCGGGCGGTAACTATGGCTACACCTTC. Its translation: CSAGAGGNYGYTF.

This chain uses TRBV3-1 with TRBJ1-5, with a possible D match to TRBD1 (5 bases). The CDR3 runs to 15 residues. Germline assignment: CDR1 LGHDT and CDR2 YNNKEL (reference sequence). Between the trimmed V and J ends, which lost 1 base and 4 bases, there was a span of 11 bases. Here the CDR3 reads CASSQASGGNQPQHF. The DNA for the CDR3 is TGTGCCAGCAGCCAAGCGTCCGGGGGTAATCAGCCCCAGCATTTT.

This clonotype was seen at least ten times. V and J are TRBV9 and TRBJ2-6; D ambiguous. There are 14 residues in the CDR3. Germline CDR1 SGDLS, CDR2 YYNGEE. V was cut by 0 bases and J by 1 base, with 2 bases left in between. The CDR3 sequence: CASSVVSGANVLTF. In DNA form, the CDR3 reads TGTGCCAGCAGCGTAGTTTCTGGGGCCAACGTCCTGACTTTC.

This clonotype was counted a few times. This chain links TRBV3-1 with TRBJ2-1; D gene unclear. Germline V gene sequence: CDR1 LGHDT, CDR2 YNNKEL (reference sequence). The CDR3 runs 12 residues. Trimming removed 4 bases at V and 6 bases at J, with 7 bases between. CDR3 in amino acids: CASSRITNEQFF. The DNA of the CDR3 is TGTGCCAGCAGCCGGATTACCAATGAGCAGTTCTTC.

V is TRBV20-1 and J is TRBJ2-3; 13 nucleotides align to TRBD2. Germline-derived CDR1 and CDR2 are DFQATT and SNEGSKA (reference sequence). The CDR3 runs 15 residues. Losses at the gene ends were 5 bases for V and 3 bases for J; bases not matched to a gene: 5. The DNA for the CDR3 is TGCAGTGCTGGGACTAGCGGGGAATTGACAGATACGCAGTATTTT. This encodes CSAGTSGELTDTQYF.

The gene calls are TRBV4-3 and TRBJ2-1; 7 bases fit TRBD1. Germline CDR1 and CDR2: LGHNA and YSLEER. The J segment lost 12 bases and the V segment lost 0 bases, leaving 2 bases of the junction unmatched. The CDR3 is 12 amino acids. CDR3 nucleotides: TGCGCCAGCAGCCAAGATTGGGACAGGCAGTTCTTC. Encoded protein: CASSQDWDRQFF.